This T cell receptor beta chain was found in a study of T cell repertoires in cytomegalovirus infection. This clonotype was seen many times. TCRdb fed the reads into MiXCR, producing one record per CDR3 protein. The table lists 150,000 to 200,000 distinct CDR3 sequences, roughly 20% of them singletons. This CDR3 has 14 residues. Germline V gene sequence: CDR1 SGHVS, CDR2 FQNEAQ. V was cut by 0 bases and J by 3 bases, with 9 bases left in between. The sequenced sample was PBMCs. This TCR was recovered from a human donor in good health (CMV status not recorded). Some clones in this sample may be carry-over from other donors' samples. The V and J genes are TRBV7-8 and TRBJ2-7, with TRBD2 as a possible D gene (6 bases). CDR3 DNA: TGTGCCAGCAGCTTAGCCCAGCGGGTCTACGAGCAGTACTTC. It yields the protein CASSLAQRVYEQYF.